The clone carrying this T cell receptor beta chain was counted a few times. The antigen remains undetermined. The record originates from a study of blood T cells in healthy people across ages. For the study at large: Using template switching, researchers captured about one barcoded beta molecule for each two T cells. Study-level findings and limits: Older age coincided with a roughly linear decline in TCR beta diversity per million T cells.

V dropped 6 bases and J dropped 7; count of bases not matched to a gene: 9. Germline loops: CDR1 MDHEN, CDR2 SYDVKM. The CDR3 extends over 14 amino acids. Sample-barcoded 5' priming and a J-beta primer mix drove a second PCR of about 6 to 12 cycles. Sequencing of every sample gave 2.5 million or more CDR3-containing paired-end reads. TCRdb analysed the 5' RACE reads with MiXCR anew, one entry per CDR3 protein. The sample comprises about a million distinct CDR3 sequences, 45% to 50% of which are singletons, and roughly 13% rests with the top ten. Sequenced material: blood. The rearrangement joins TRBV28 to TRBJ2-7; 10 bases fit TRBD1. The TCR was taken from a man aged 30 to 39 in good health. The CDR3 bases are TGTGCCAGCAGCGGGGACAGGGGTATATGGGAGCAGTACTTC. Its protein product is CASSGDRGIWEQYF.